This is a list of T cell receptor beta chains from one sample in a study of T cell changes during pregnancy in multiple sclerosis. Using immunoSEQ multiplex PCR, the repertoire was profiled, and TCRdb retains in-frame clones only, with some absent. Here the sample spans tens of thousands of clones, more than 85% being singletons. This specimen consisted of peripheral blood, obtained in the first trimester of pregnancy. The receptors shown here come from a female donor with multiple sclerosis, enrolled in a pregnancy study. Each CDR3 is given with its conserved first and last residue. Some rows mark clone size as missing; the rest say once, few, many or name a class of expanded clone.

>TRBV6-1|TRBJ2-3|NA
CASSQQITDTQYF
>TRBV27|TRBJ1-5|NA
CASSFLGQPYSNQPQHF
>TRBV12-5|TRBJ2-1|NA
CASGLEFSFGGGATSNEQFF
>TRBV19|TRBJ2-5|NA
CASRVTSGGVETQYF
>TRBV6-5|TRBJ1-1|NA
CASSSVPSSNTEAFF
>TRBV5-1|TRBJ2-3|NA
CASSPGSRTDTQYF
>TRBV11-3|TRBJ2-3|NA
CASSLDRTDTQYF
>TRBV5-6|TRBJ1-2|NA
CASSLADRYYGYTF
>TRBV9|TRBJ2-7|once
CASSVAPGVSGGSYEQYF
>TRBV7-2|TRBJ1-3|NA
CASSPEVANTIYF
>TRBV7-2|TRBJ2-1|NA
CASSSSVYNEQFF
>TRBV7-6|TRBJ1-1|NA
CASSSQQGKSEAFF
>TRBV5-4|TRBJ2-7|NA
CASSRDGGAGQQYF
>TRBV6-1|TRBJ2-3|NA
CASSEGQGADTQYF
>TRBV14|TRBJ1-1|NA
CASSMIQGANTEAFF
>TRBV6-6|TRBJ2-7|NA
CASSSPDRREQYF
>TRBV15|TRBJ1-2|NA
CATSRTGWGYTF
>TRBV9|TRBJ1-2|NA
CASSPTTGEGYTF
>TRBV7-9|TRBJ2-3|NA
CASSPGAGGLPSTDTQYF
>TRBV6-1|TRBJ2-7|NA
CASSEAPRGVYEQYF
>TRBV5-4|TRBJ1-3|NA
CASSLGGAGGNTIYF
>TRBV14|TRBJ1-2|NA
CASSQLGGTGTGGPHGYTF
>TRBV2|TRBJ1-3|NA
CASRPTGVNTIYF
>TRBV27|TRBJ2-6|NA
CASRLGWSGANVLTF
>TRBV9|TRBJ2-7|NA
CASSAAGPSTGEQYF
>TRBV7-3|TRBJ2-5|once
CASSFGSQETQYF
>TRBV4-2|TRBJ1-5|few
CASSQGQNQPQHF
>TRBV7-9|TRBJ1-3|once
CASSDLGWGLSGNTIYF
>TRBV6-5|TRBJ1-2|few
CASSYSTYLAGGYTF
>TRBV5-1|TRBJ1-5|NA
CASSLVGTGQEPQHF
>TRBV5-4|TRBJ2-1|NA
CASSYPSADEQFF
>TRBV7-3|TRBJ1-1|NA
CASSRPNTEAFF
>TRBV9|TRBJ2-3|NA
CASSVVGNLRTDTQYF
>TRBV11-2|TRBJ2-2|NA
CASSWGRAHTGELFF
>TRBV7-9|TRBJ1-3|NA
CASSLGEAGRMGQGNTIYF
>TRBV5-4|TRBJ1-3|NA
CASSLVGGSGNTIYF
>TRBV7-8|TRBJ1-6|once
CASSSVSGNSPLHF
>TRBV6-6|TRBJ2-5|NA
CASSYSVRDRETQYF
>TRBV15|TRBJ1-6|NA
CATTQGGTSYNSPLHF
>TRBV19|TRBJ2-3|NA
CASSLRGLTDTQYF
>TRBV29-1|TRBJ1-1|NA
CSVRNTEAFF
>TRBV4-2|TRBJ2-4|NA
CASSQDNSGNIQYF
>TRBV6-6|TRBJ2-7|NA
CASSYWGQDSYEQYF
>TRBV19|TRBJ1-2|NA
CASTPQGQGINYGYTF
>TRBV4-1|TRBJ2-1|NA
CASSQDRAAGRQFF
>TRBV7-2|TRBJ1-4|NA
CASSLRTGSSGNEKLFF
>TRBV18|TRBJ1-2|NA
CASPTRLQGLIYGYTF
>TRBV7-8|TRBJ2-7|NA
CASSPVGTGEYEQYF
>TRBV5-5|TRBJ1-4|NA
CASIIGQGGMYGEKLFF
>TRBV9|TRBJ2-7|NA
CASSVADSSYEQYF